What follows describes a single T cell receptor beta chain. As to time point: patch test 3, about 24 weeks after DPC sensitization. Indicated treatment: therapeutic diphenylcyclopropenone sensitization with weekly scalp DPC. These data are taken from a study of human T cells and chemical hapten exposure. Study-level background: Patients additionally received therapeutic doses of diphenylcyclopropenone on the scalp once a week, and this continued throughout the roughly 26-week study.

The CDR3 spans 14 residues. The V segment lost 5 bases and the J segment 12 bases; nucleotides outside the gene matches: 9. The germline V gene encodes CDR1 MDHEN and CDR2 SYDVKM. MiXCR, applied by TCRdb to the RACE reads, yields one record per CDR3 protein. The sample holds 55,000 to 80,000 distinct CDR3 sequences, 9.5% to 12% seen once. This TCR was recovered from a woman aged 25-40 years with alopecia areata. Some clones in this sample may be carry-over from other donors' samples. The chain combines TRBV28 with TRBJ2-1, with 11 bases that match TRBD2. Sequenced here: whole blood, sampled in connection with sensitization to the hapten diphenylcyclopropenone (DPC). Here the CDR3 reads CASSLGTSGSWQFF. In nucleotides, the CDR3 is TGTGCCAGCAGTCTCGGGACTAGCGGTAGTTGGCAGTTCTTC.